Ten or more counts support the clone carrying this T cell receptor beta chain. Antigen unknown. Looked up from germline, CDR1 is SGHRS and CDR2 is YFSETQ. The trim removed 0 bases at V and 15 bases at J, leaving 6 bases unmatched. This CDR3 spans 12 amino acids. This record comes from a study of T cells after yellow fever vaccination. Study details: SMART-Seq v4 Ultra Low Input prepared libraries from low-cell fractions.

Whole-study findings and limits: It was a small share of clonotypes that appeared in both CD4 and CD8 compartments. Reappearance after the booster was observed for most primary-vaccination clones (roughly 97% CD4, about 86% CD8).

TCRdb called the 5' RACE reads again in MiXCR, with one record for every CDR3 protein. The top ten hold approximately 15% of the sample, which has hundreds of thousands of distinct CDR3 sequences, about 12% seen once. The clonotype was recovered from a man aged 25-45 years who received the YFV17D yellow fever vaccine. The specimen comprised PBMCs, sampled on the day of the yellow fever booster vaccination. V and J are TRBV5-1 and TRBJ2-1; 7 bases match TRBD1. CDR3 sequence reads: CASSLAQGVAFF. DNA for the CDR3: TGCGCCAGCAGCTTGGCTCAGGGGGTGGCGTTCTTC.